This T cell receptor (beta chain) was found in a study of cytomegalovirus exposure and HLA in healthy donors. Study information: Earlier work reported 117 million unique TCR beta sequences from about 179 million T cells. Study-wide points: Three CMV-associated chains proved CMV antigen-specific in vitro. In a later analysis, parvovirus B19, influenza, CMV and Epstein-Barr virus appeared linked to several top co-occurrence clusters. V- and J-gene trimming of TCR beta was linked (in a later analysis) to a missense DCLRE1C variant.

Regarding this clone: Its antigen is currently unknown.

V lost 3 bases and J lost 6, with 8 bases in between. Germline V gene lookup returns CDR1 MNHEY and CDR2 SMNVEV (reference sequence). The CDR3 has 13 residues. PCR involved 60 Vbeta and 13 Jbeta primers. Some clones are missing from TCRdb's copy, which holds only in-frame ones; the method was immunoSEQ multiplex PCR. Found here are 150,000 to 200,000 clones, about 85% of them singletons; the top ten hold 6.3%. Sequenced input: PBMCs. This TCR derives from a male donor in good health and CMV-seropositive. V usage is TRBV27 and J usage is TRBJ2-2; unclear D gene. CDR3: CASSFSVAGELFF. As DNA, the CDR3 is TGTGCCAGCAGTTTTTCGGTCGCCGGGGAGCTGTTTTTT.